This T cell receptor beta chain was documented in a study of tumor-infiltrating lymphocytes in primary liver carcinoma. Comment on this clonotype: The antigen is unknown. The junction and the germline gene differ at one end; a read error may be behind it.

Starting from approximately 470 ng of total RNA, TCR beta cDNA was produced with a primer in the constant region. Three nested multiplex PCR rounds of slightly modified ARM-PCR generated TCR beta libraries. Primers for the first two PCR rounds were TRBV1-TRBV30 forward primers and a C-beta reverse primer (about 9 cycles per round). Each CDR3 protein gets one entry after TCRdb re-called the multiplex PCR reads with MiXCR. Among approximately 190,000 distinct CDR3 sequences listed, 85% were seen once. Extraction of RNA together with DNA used roughly 19-32 mg of unsorted bulk tissue. The study's findings and limits: Tumor top-250-clone fractions significantly exceeded those of blood (p = 0.039).

Germline-derived CDR1 and CDR2 are MNHEY and SVGAGI. This CDR3 is built from 18 residues. Source material: tumor tissue from primary liver carcinoma. The rearrangement uses TRBV6-5 and TRBJ2-2; 14 nucleotides agree with TRBD2. The sequence was collected from a man aged 40-49 years with primary liver carcinoma and hepatitis B virus infection. The CDR3 nucleotides read TGTGCCAGCAGATCGATCCTCGGGACTAGCGGGAGAGGTTGGGATCTGTTTTTT. It is translated as CASRSILGTSGRGWDLFF.